A selection of T cell receptor beta chains follows, all from one sample in a study of blood T cell repertoires in COVID-19. TCRdb keeps only in-frame clones here, not all; method: immunoSEQ multiplex PCR. The repertoire holds some 410,000 clones, approximately 88% seen once, with 0.97% in the top ten. The sequenced material came from PBMCs or T cells enriched from blood (not recorded which). These receptors were obtained from a woman in her 30s with acute COVID-19. CDR3s leave out the opening cysteine and the closing phenylalanine or tryptophan. A D gene is named only where the DNA matches it firmly.

>TRBD2|TRBV27
ASSLGTSGGSLLGNEQF
>TRBD1|TRBV5-6
ASSFGDRPFSGNTIY
>.|TRBV29-1
SVELDGGSTEAF
>.|TRBV7-9
ASSLGGDLYGYT
>.|TRBV7-3
ASSRLSGAGELF
>.|TRBV9
ASGRVATNEKLF
>.|TRBV27
ASSPRIAYEQY
>.|TRBV9
ASSVGGVGDNEQF
>.|TRBV5-6
ASSGRGYSYEQY
>.|TRBV12-3/TRBV12-4
ASSRRGNYGYT
>.|TRBV19
ASSPRRSGNEQF
>TRBD2|TRBV5-1
ASSPSSGEISSYEQY
>.|TRBV6-4
ASGTGYTEAF
>.|TRBV10-3
ATAAGIPDYEQY
>TRBD1|TRBV7-9
ASSFFPGQGRNEQY
>.|TRBV18
ASSPPQISGANVLT
>TRBD1|TRBV4-2
ASSQPQGATEAF
>TRBD1|TRBV19
ASSKYRTGGTEAF
>.|TRBV6-5
ASSYASEAF
>TRBD1|TRBV10-2
ASSELTGVGQPQH
>.|TRBV5-4
ASSSSGTDTQY
>TRBD2|TRBV5-1
ASSYTSGGARDTQY
>TRBD1|TRBV9
ASSVGRDRDAF
>.|TRBV3-1/TRBV3-2
ASSQRAGNTIY
>TRBD2|TRBV4-1
ASSQALAGGSIETQY
>.|TRBV4-1
ASSQERGTNYNEQF
>TRBD1|TRBV5-5
ASIPGQGRYEQY
>.|TRBV7-9
ASSLDSQAVAQY
>TRBD1|TRBV3-1/TRBV3-2
ASSHSGTGREAF
>.|TRBV6-5
ASRTGRWSNQPQH
>.|TRBV5-8
ASSLELSAGVGEKLF
>.|TRBV7-9
ASSLGGAPEKLF
>.|TRBV18
ASSPFGAPQH
>.|TRBV11-2
ASSLRHANSPLH
>TRBD1|TRBV9
ASSGTGMNTEAF
>.|TRBV10-3
AISELAGVFVEQY
>TRBD1|TRBV29-1
SGLTGVDGYT
>.|TRBV2
ASSEARLIEAF
>.|TRBV6-5
ASSPTGTYEQY
>.|TRBV27
ASSLGLGQGPRGYT
>TRBD1|TRBV9
ASSAGTGGVYNEQF
>TRBD2|TRBV4-1
ASSRASGGAYEQY
>.|TRBV7-3
ASSLGGQRTGELF
>.|TRBV14
ASSQGSRLSNEQF
>TRBD2|TRBV27
ASSPAGGGAYNEQF
>.|TRBV3-1/TRBV3-2
ASSQECRLQLNPYGYT
>TRBD1|TRBV15
ATRQGAYYEQY
>.|TRBV18
ASSPPSGGYT
>TRBD1|TRBV2
ASSGRQGPGNTIY
>.|TRBV7-9
ASAETVPGELF
>.|TRBV14
ASSQFLQPRAQRENEQF
>.|TRBV5-5
ASSFIVGAGETQY
>.|TRBV2
ASRAPGHGTGELF
>.|TRBV12-3/TRBV12-4
ASSSGQYEQY
>TRBD2|TRBV10-3
AITPGTSGGAGYSDTQY
>TRBD2|TRBV24-1
ATSDRTSGGWQQF
>TRBD1|TRBV19
ASRLQGGNYEQY